The source of this T cell receptor beta chain is a study of T cell clonotyping in hematopoietic cell transplantation. Study-level findings and limits: CD4 and CD8 repertoire contributions could not be separated without sorting. At the given depth, recipient repertoires were over 97% de novo clonotypes. Graft donor and pretransplant recipient Inverse Simpson Index values predicted broader posttransplant TCR diversity.

With regard to this clone: The antigen is unknown.

Recipient blood drawn about 28 days pretransplant and days 30, 100, 180 after. The method was immunoSEQ multiplex PCR; TCRdb's version includes in-frame clones alone and lacks a portion of them. Of under 7,000 clones listed, around nine tenths are singletons. The receptor was isolated from a female patient between 40 and 50 years old who had an allogeneic stem cell transplant from a related donor, so the T cells may come from the graft donor. Some clones in this sample may be carry-over from other donors' samples. Here the sequenced sample was peripheral blood mononuclear cells, taken 100 days after allogeneic stem cell transplant.

The CDR3 loop is CATRTLGYTEAFF. The DNA of the CDR3 is TGTGCCACCAGGACGCTGGGGTACACTGAAGCTTTCTTT. J is TRBJ1-1 and V is TRBV19; D ambiguous. V gave up 10 bases and J gave up 3 bases, with 15 bases separating them. The CDR3 loop spans 13 amino acids. Germline CDR1 reads LNHDA; CDR2 reads SQIVND (reference sequence).